This TCR beta chain is from a study of cytomegalovirus exposure and HLA in healthy donors (dated by TCRdb to about 2017). About the investigation overall: According to an earlier analysis of 587 of the donors, some 180 million T cells yielded roughly 100 million unique TCR beta sequences and approximately 280 Gb of sequence data. About 300 gigabases of sequencing data and around 80 million unique TCR sequences made up an early release that covered approximately 650 HLA-typed donors. Of the approximately 400 genotyped donors, approximately 80% were placed in the genetic ancestry cluster associated with self-reported Caucasian donors. The aim of the study was to test whether cataloging public T cell receptors could identify signatures of past pathogen exposure. The study used immunosequencing to profile the T cell repertoires of 666 subjects and linked those repertoires to cytomegalovirus serostatus. A separate validation cohort of 100 to 150 different subjects was used in addition to the 666-subject first cohort. High-throughput TCR immunosequencing, statistical association of individual TCRs with disease status, and machine learning were combined to predict cytomegalovirus infection status. A later analysis re-examined previously published TCR beta repertoires from several hundred donors and added high-resolution HLA genotyping to investigate patterns of TCR occurrence. Rather than using new phenotypic data, the later analysis identified candidate immune exposures from TCR beta sequences and from how often those sequences occurred across donors. To decide whether each TCR beta V gene segment behaved as functional or pseudogenic, an earlier analysis of some 600 of the donors relied on high-throughput TCR beta sequencing. Donor age, sex, ethnicity and CMV serostatus were collected together with the repertoire data. Genome-wide SNP genotypes for about 60% of the 666 donors were used in a later genetic analysis, which treated that subset as a discovery cohort. Every discovery cohort repertoire had been produced on one sequencing platform. HLA typing covered class I and class II loci at four-digit resolution. The number of typed donors differed by locus: roughly 620-630 for A, B, C, DRB1 and DQB1; 500 to 550 for DQA1; 606 for DPA1; and roughly 470 for DPB1. Five DR-DQ haplotypes were handled as single units for association and clustering, since linkage in the cohort was strong. Among a few hundred genotyped donors of the cohort, an average of roughly 240,000 unique TCR beta nucleotide sequences were sequenced per donor, around a sixth of them non-productive.

The investigation overall reported the following: The classifier was reported to diagnose cytomegalovirus status with high specificity and sensitivity in both the original and validation cohorts. In a later analysis, HLA-associated TCR beta chains showed more clonal expansion and lower generation probabilities than non-associated chains that were equally common. A total of 150 to 200 TCR beta chains were listed by the study as associated with cytomegalovirus. Some 16 rarely observed V segments, including chromosome 9 orphons, were excluded from the earlier analysis of approximately 600 of the donors because counts were too low. Most CMV-associated TCR beta chains appeared to be HLA-restricted in a later analysis, and the HLA associations seemed to be driven largely by CMV exposure. In an earlier analysis of 450 to 750 of the donors, most TCR beta V segments appeared in productive rearrangements about 87% or about 30% of the time, broadly matching IMGT annotations. Assigning TCR associations to individual alleles was difficult when HLA alleles, especially DR and DQ, strongly co-occurred. Several of the top co-occurrence clusters appeared to be linked to parvovirus B19, influenza, CMV and Epstein-Barr virus, according to a later analysis. Because some donors lacked HLA typing at each locus, the association tests relied only on the typed subset. A few of the identified cytomegalovirus-associated TCR beta chains were confirmed in vitro to be specific for cytomegalovirus antigens. While some public TCRs were present in many individuals, most TCR sequences turned up only very rarely across donors. Presence/absence analyses assumed roughly uniform sequencing depth across donors, an assumption that may not hold. According to a later analysis, TCR association rates differed among HLA loci, with DRB1 alleles showing the most associated TCRs and HLA-C alleles showing the fewest. This cohort had only TCR beta chains sequenced, and the lack of alpha or paired-chain data limited which features could be detected. It was suggested by the authors that the approach could potentially be generalized to other disease states and immunological phenotypes. A further reported finding was that TCR beta sequences accurately predicted the HLA-A and HLA-B alleles for most subjects in the first cohort. V-gene and J-gene trimming of TCR beta chains was associated with a missense DCLRE1C variant in a later genetic analysis, and the association was replicated in an independent cohort. Linkage disequilibrium might explain the correlated functional status among segregating V segments, but an unknown experimental factor could not be excluded. A later genetic analysis reported fewer N-insertions in productive TCRs among donors in an Asian-associated ancestry cluster than the roughly 720-donor mean. CMV serostatus was the only immune exposure information available for the cohort. A cluster of highly shared sequence variants was judged likely to represent a technical artifact of the sequencing pipeline. Specific HLA alleles were associated with roughly 17,000 TCR beta sequences at a false discovery rate of 0.05 in a later analysis.

The cohort comprised more than 550 healthy bone marrow donors. Cohort members were all nominally healthy when sampled, although unrecorded immune exposures were likely present. The donor tested CMV seronegative and was one of the 352 seronegative cohort members. A peripheral blood sample was provided by each donor, and peripheral blood mononuclear cells were used for TCR beta sequencing. Genomic DNA extraction from the blood cell samples was performed with the Qiagen DNeasy Blood Extraction Kit. This clone was seen just once. The antigen it recognizes is unknown. Per-nucleotide qualities are absent, and no much larger clonotype sits a single base away. Libraries were made using the immunoSEQ multiplex PCR assay. For the multiplex PCR, a mixture combining 60 forward primers for TCR Vbeta segments and 13 reverse primers for TCR Jbeta segments was used. Amplification of the CDR3 region of rearranged TCR beta genes was performed with a multiplex PCR assay on genomic DNA. Amplified TCR beta libraries were sequenced as 87-base-pair reads on the Illumina HiSeq System. Regarding the original processing steps: In a later analysis, some 80 million unique TCR beta chains were counted across the 690 or so repertoires, and approximately 9.9 million of these chains were shared by at least two donors. Raw reads were error-corrected and collapsed into unique sequences with a nearest-neighbor algorithm that merged closely related sequences to remove PCR and sequencing errors. CDR3 sequences were aligned to IMGT reference sequences to assign V, D and J gene segments. For a sequence to be retained, a match of at least six nucleotides was required to both a V gene segment and a J gene segment. Rearrangements were classified as productive when the CDR3 lacked stop codons and remained in frame with V and J, and all other rearrangements were classified as non-productive. Following IMGT convention, CDR3 was defined as the stretch from the second conserved V-encoded cysteine up to the conserved J-encoded phenylalanine. Sequences without an unambiguous match to a single V gene segment were excluded from the earlier analysis of 450 to 750 of the donors. An earlier analysis of a few hundred of the donors called V segments functional above 56.7% productive rearrangements and segregating when the between-donor standard deviation exceeded 5%. A statistical classification framework was built for diagnosing cytomegalovirus status from the catalog of TCR beta chain sequences. In a later analysis, TCR nucleotide sequences were compared against IMGT/GENE-DB human TR gene sequences so that V and J genes could be assigned. Using the TCRdist pipeline, a later analysis assigned CDR3 sequences along with most-parsimonious VDJ recombination scenarios. In a later analysis, every TCR beta chain was defined by the combination of its CDR3 amino acid sequence and its V-gene family, and reads without a unique V-gene family were dropped. A later analysis removed 550 to 650 highly shared, low-generation-probability nucleotide sequences to deal with suspected cross-contamination and a sequencing artifact. For each public chain, a later analysis derived a clonal expansion index from normalized ranks of inferred template counts within each repertoire. Generation probabilities in a later analysis came from a VDJ recombination model fitted to out-of-frame rearrangements, and those results were checked against IGoR. A later analysis scored TCR-TCR, TCR-HLA and TCR-CMV co-occurrence with hypergeometric tests, applying a repertoire-size bias correction to TCR pairs. A later analysis estimated false discovery rates by permuting HLA or CMV assignments 20 times. A later analysis grouped co-occurring TCRs with DBSCAN, adding TCRdist sequence similarity when clustering within HLA-allele-positive subsets. Repertoires with fewer than 30,000 or more than 120,000 public chains, plus five repertoires with anomalous nucleotide sharing, were excluded from co-occurrence clustering. This immuneACCESS table, as held by TCRdb, lists in-frame sequences with V and J called but not all clones. Of the missing ones, under half trace to an unresolved V gene in checked studies; the others have no known cause. The V and J calls and clone size are taken from that table; D and trimming were inferred from the DNA. The sample table holds some 160,000 clones, of which around three quarters were seen once. Jointly, the top ten make up less than 2% of the sample.

What was sequenced was PBMCs. The TCR originated in a man in his forties in good health and CMV-seronegative.

The DNA sequence follows: TGTGCCAGCATTATTAGACAGGCTACTGAAGCTTTCTTT. This encodes CASIIRQATEAFF. This receptor chain uses TRBV2 and TRBJ1-1; perhaps TRBD1 is the D gene, with 6 bases matching. The CDR3 goes from the cysteine to the phenylalanine over 13 residues. Only the CDR3 DNA stays, 39 bases, in frame from base 1. For CDR1 and CDR2, the germline V gene lists SNHLY and FYNNEI. V is cut by 7 bases and J by 5 bases, and the space between the germline ends is 14 bases.